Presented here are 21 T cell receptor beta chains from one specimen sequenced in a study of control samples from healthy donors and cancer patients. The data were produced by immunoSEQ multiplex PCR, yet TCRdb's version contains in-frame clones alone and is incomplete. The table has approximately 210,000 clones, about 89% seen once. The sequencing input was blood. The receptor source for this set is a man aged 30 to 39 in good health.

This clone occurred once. CDR3 sequence: CASSLELPGGELFF. DNA of the CDR3: TGCGCCAGCAGCTTGGAGCTTCCTGGCGGGGAGCTGTTTTTT. This chain joins TRBV5-1 and TRBJ2-2; D gene uncertain. This CDR3 region has 14 residues. From germline, CDR1 is SGHRS and CDR2 YFSETQ. Between the trimmed V and J ends, which lost 0 bases and 7 bases, there was a span of 10 bases.

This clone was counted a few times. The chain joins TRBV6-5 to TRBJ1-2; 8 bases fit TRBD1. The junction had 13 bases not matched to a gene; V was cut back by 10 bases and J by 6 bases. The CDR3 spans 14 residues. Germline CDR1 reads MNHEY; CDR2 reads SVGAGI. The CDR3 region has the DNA TGTGCCACCTTCACAGGACAGGGCTTCGATGGCTACACCTTC. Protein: CATFTGQGFDGYTF.

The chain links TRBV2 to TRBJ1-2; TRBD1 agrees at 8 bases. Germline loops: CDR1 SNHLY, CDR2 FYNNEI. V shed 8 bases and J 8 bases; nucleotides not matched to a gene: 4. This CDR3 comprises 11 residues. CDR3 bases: TGTGCCAGCGAAGGACAGGGCGGCTACACCTTC. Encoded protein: CASEGQGGYTF.

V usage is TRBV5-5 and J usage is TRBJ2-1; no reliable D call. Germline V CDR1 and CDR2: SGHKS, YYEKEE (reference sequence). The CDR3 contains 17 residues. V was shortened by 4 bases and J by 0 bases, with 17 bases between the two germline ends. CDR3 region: CASSPSGPISSYNEQFF. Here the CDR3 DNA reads TGTGCCAGCAGCCCTTCCGGGCCAATAAGCTCCTACAATGAGCAGTTCTTC.

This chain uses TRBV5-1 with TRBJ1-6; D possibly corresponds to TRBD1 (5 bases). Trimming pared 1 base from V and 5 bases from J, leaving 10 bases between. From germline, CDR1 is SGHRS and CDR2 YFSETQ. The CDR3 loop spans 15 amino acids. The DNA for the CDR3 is TGCGCCAGCAGCTTGCGACAGACCGATAATTCACCCCTCCACTTT. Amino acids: CASSLRQTDNSPLHF.

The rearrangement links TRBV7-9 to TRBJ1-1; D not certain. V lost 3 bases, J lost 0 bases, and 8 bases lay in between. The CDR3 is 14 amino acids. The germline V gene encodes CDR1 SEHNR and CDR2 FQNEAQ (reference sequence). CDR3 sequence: CASSFVRLNTEAFF. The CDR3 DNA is TGTGCCAGCAGCTTTGTTAGGTTGAACACTGAAGCTTTCTTT.

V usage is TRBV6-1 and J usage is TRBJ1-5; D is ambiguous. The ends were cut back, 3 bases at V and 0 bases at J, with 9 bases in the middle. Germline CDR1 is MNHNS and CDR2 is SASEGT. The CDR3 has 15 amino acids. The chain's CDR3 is CASSEVTNSNQPQHF. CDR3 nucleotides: TGTGCCAGCAGTGAGGTTACCAATAGCAATCAGCCCCAGCATTTT.

As DNA, the CDR3 is TGTGCCAGCAGCTTGGGGGAAAGCTCCTACAATGAGCAGTTCTTC. Its protein product is CASSLGESSYNEQFF. V and J are TRBV5-4 and TRBJ2-1; D gene uncertain. This CDR3 is built from 15 residues. Looked up from germline, CDR1 is SGHNT and CDR2 is YYREEE (reference sequence). V was pared by 0 bases and J by 0 bases, with 7 bases between. The full variable domain, in which reference TRBV5-4 and TRBJ2-1 provide the parts outside the CDR3, is ETGVTQSPTHLIKTRGQQVTLRCSSQSGHNTVSWYQQALGQGPQFIFQYYREEENGRGNFPPRFSGLQFPNYSSELNVNALELDDSALYLCASSLGESSYNEQFFGPGTRLTVL.

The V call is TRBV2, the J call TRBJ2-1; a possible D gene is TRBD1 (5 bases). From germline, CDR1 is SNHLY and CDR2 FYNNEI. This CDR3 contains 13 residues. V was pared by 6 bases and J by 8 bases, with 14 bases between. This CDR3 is CASRLAGSHEQFF. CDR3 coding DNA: TGTGCCAGCAGGTTGGCAGGGTCCCATGAGCAGTTCTTC.

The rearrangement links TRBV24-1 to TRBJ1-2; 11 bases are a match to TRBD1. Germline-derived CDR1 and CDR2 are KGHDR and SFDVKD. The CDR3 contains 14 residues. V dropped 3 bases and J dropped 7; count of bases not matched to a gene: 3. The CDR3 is CATSDPGQGGGYTF. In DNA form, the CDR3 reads TGTGCCACCAGTGATCCGGGACAGGGGGGTGGCTACACCTTC.

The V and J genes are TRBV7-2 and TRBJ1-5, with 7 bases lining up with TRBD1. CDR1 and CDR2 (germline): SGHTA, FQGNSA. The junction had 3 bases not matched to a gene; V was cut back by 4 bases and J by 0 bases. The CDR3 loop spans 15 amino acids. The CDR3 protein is CASSSQGNSNQPQHF. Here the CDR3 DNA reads TGTGCCAGCAGCTCACAGGGGAATAGCAATCAGCCCCAGCATTTT.

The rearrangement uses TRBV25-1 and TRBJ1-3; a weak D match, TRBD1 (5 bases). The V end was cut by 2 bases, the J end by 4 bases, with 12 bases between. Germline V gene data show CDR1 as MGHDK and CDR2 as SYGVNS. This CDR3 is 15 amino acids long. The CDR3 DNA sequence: TGTGCCAGCAGTGAAGGACAAACTGCGGGAAACACCATATATTTT. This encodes CASSEGQTAGNTIYF.

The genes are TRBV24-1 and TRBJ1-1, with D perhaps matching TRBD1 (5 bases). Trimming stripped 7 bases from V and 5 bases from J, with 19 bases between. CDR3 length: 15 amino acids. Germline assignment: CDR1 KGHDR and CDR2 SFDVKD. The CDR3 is CATRNPGRRTTEAFF. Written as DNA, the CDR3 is TGTGCCACCAGGAACCCGGGACGTAGGACAACTGAAGCTTTCTTT.

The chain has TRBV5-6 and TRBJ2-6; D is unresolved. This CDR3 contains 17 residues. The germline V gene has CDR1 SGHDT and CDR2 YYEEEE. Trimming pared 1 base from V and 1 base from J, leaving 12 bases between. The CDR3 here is CASSLSATPSGANVLTF. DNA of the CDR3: TGTGCCAGCAGCTTGTCTGCGACCCCTTCTGGGGCCAACGTCCTGACTTTC.

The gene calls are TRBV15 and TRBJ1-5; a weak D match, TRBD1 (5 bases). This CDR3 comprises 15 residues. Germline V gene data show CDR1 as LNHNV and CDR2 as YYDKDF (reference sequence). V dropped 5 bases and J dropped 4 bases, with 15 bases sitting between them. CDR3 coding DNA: TGTGCCACCAGCCGGGGGGGGACGGAGAATCAGCCCCAGCATTTT. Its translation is CATSRGGTENQPQHF.

The CDR3 here is CASSFRQNTEAFF. CDR3 nucleotide sequence: TGTGCCAGCAGTTTTCGGCAGAACACTGAAGCTTTCTTT. The chain recombines TRBV27 with TRBJ1-1; D is unclear. The CDR3 spans 13 residues. The V end was cut by 3 bases, the J end by 1 base, with 6 bases between. Germline V gene lookup returns CDR1 MNHEY and CDR2 SMNVEV (reference sequence).

The CDR3 is CASSDEGAPQETQYF. The CDR3 nucleotides read TGTGCCAGCAGTGATGAGGGGGCTCCCCAAGAGACCCAGTACTTC. V usage is TRBV2 and J usage is TRBJ2-5; TRBD1 matches 7 bases. Unmatched junction bases numbered 5, after V lost 3 bases and J lost 1 base. CDR1 is SNHLY and CDR2 is FYNNEI in the germline V gene. The CDR3 loop spans 15 amino acids.

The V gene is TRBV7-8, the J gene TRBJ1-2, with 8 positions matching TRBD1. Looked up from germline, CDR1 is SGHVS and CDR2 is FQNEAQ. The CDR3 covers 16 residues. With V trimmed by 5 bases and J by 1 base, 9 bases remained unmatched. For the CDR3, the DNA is TGTGCCAGCAGCCACAGGGGGGGCGGGGATAACTATGGCTACACCTTC. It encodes CASSHRGGGDNYGYTF.

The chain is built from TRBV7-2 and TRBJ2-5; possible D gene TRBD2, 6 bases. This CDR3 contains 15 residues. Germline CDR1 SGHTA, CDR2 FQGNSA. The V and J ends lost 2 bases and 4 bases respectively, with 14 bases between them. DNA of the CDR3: TGTGCCAGCAGCTTATCTGCGGGGATGGGAGAGACCCAGTACTTC. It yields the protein CASSLSAGMGETQYF.

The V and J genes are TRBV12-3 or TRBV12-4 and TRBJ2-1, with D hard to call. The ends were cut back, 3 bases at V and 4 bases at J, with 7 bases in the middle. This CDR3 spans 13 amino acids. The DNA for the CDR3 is TGTGCCAGCAGTTTTACCAGATACAATGAGCAGTTCTTC. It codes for CASSFTRYNEQFF.

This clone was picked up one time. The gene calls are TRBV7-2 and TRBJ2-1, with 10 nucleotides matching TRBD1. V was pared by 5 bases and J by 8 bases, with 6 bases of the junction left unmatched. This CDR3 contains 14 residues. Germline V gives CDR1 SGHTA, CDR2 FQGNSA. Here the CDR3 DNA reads TGTGCCAGCAGCGAGGGACAGGGGATCGATGAGCAGTTCTTC. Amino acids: CASSEGQGIDEQFF.